The T cell receptor (beta chain) described here comes from a study of T cell responses to AZD1222 COVID-19 vaccine. Findings and limits, study-wide: In a largely white British group with more females than males, clonal diversity was possibly underestimated. Repertoires were sampled only after the peak T cell response.

This clone was picked up one time. The antigen is unknown. The CDR3 loop spans 15 amino acids. Germline CDR1 reads GTSNPN; CDR2 reads SVGIG (reference sequence). The V end lost 5 bases, the J end lost 7 bases, and 23 bases lay between the germline ends. Libraries were prepared by immunoSEQ multiplex PCR; TCRdb keeps only in-frame clonotypes and omits some of them. The sample has about 150,000 clones, 90% seen once. The receptor was isolated from an adult who received the AZD1222 COVID-19 vaccine. The specimen comprised peripheral blood, sampled 28 days after the second AZD1222 dose. The chain links TRBV30 to TRBJ1-2; D remains ambiguous. The CDR3: CAWGLKQTSSGGYTF. The CDR3, as DNA: TGTGCCTGGGGTCTGAAACAGACTTCGTCGGGTGGCTACACCTTC.